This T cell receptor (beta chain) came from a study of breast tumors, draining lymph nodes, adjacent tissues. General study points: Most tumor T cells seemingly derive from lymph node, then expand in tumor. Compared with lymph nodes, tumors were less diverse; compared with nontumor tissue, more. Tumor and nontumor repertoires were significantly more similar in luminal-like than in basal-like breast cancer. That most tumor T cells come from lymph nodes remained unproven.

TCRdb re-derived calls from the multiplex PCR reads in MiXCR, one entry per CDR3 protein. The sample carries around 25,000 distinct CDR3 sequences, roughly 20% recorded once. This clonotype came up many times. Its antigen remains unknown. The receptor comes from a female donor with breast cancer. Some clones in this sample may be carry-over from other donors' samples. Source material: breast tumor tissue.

The CDR3 is CASGLGGRTDTQYF. CDR3 nucleotides: TGTGCTAGTGGTTTGGGGGGCCGGACAGATACGCAGTATTTT. The chain couples TRBV12-5 to TRBJ2-3; perhaps TRBD1 as D (5 bases). CDR3 size: 14 residues. The germline V and J ends were trimmed by 1 base and 3 bases, with 8 bases remaining between them. Germline V gives CDR1 LGHNT, CDR2 FRNRAP.